One sample yielded the 11 T cell receptor beta chains listed below, sequenced in a study of cytomegalovirus exposure and HLA in healthy donors. PCR amplification relied on 60 Vbeta primers (plus 13 Jbeta primers). The table came from immunoSEQ multiplex PCR; TCRdb's copy has only in-frame clones and leaves some out. The sample shows roughly 160,000 clones, approximately 90% of them seen only once. Input material: PBMCs. All receptors come from a woman between 25 and 40 years old in good health and CMV-seronegative.

The chain has TRBV10-1 and TRBJ1-2; 7 nucleotides match TRBD1. The CDR3 loop spans 13 amino acids. Germline V gene data show CDR1 as WNHNN and CDR2 as SYGVQD (reference sequence). The V segment lost 6 bases and the J segment 3 bases; nucleotides outside the gene matches: 4. In DNA, the CDR3 is TGCGCCAGCAGCCGACAGGGTGACTATGGCTACACCTTC. This gives the protein CASSRQGDYGYTF.

The chain uses TRBV4-1 and TRBJ1-6; D not certain. The CDR3 contains 15 residues. The V gene's germline CDR1 is MGHRA and CDR2 YSYEKL. Between the trimmed V and J ends, which lost 3 bases and 6 bases, there was a span of 12 bases. CDR3 sequence (DNA): TGCGCCAGCAGCCAGGAAATACTACCTAATTCACCCCTCCACTTT. This gives the protein CASSQEILPNSPLHF.

The V gene is TRBV6-6, the J gene TRBJ1-1; 8 bases are a match to TRBD1. J was trimmed by 1 base and V by 7 bases; bases with no gene match: 11. Germline CDR1 and CDR2: MNHNY and SVGAGI (reference sequence). The CDR3 has 16 residues. The CDR3 DNA follows: TGTGCCAGCACCCCCTCAAGGACAGGGAGGAACACTGAAGCTTTCTTT. This gives the protein CASTPSRTGRNTEAFF.

The V gene is TRBV5-1, the J gene TRBJ2-7; TRBD1 matches 8 bases. Germline CDR1 and CDR2: SGHRS and YFSETQ. Trimming took 4 bases from V and 2 from J; bases not matched to a gene: 5. The CDR3 loop spans 14 amino acids. CDR3 region: CASSPRTGTYEQYF. For the CDR3, the DNA is TGCGCCAGCAGCCCAAGGACAGGGACCTACGAGCAGTACTTC.

The V call is TRBV7-2, the J call TRBJ2-2; D is perhaps TRBD2 (5 bases). This CDR3 is built from 13 residues. Germline V gene data show CDR1 as SGHTA and CDR2 as FQGNSA. V lost 3 bases and J lost 5, with 7 bases in between. The CDR3 nucleotides are TGTGCCAGCAGCTTGGGCGGGACCGGGGAGCTGTTTTTT. Translating gives CASSLGGTGELFF.

This clone was seen just once. The V call is TRBV5-4, the J call TRBJ2-7, with 7 bases that match TRBD1. The CDR3 sequence is 15 residues long. CDR1 SGHNT and CDR2 YYREEE come from the germline V gene (reference sequence). After removal of 4 bases from V and 5 bases from J, the junction contained 12 bases not matched to a gene. DNA for the CDR3: TGTGCCAGCAGCCCTTTCGTGACAGGGAGTAACGAGCAGTACTTC. It encodes CASSPFVTGSNEQYF.

The V call is TRBV27, the J call TRBJ2-7, with D tentatively TRBD2 (5 bases). The CDR3 consists of 15 residues. V was shortened by 7 bases and J by 2 bases, with 18 bases between the two germline ends. The germline gives CDR1 MNHEY, CDR2 SMNVEV (reference sequence). The CDR3 region has the DNA TGTGCCAGCATCCCCCTTTCCAGCGGAGCCTACGAGCAGTACTTC. The encoded protein is CASIPLSSGAYEQYF.

The rearrangement uses TRBV18 and TRBJ1-6; no reliable D call. V was pared by 6 bases and J by 0 bases, with 12 bases between. Per germline, CDR1 KGHSH and CDR2 LQKENI. CDR3 size: 16 residues. This chain's CDR3 is CASSPTRSSYNSPLHF. The DNA of the CDR3 is TGTGCCAGCTCCCCAACCCGTAGCTCCTATAATTCACCCCTCCACTTT.

The chain is built from TRBV14 and TRBJ2-7, with TRBD1 matching 7 bases. Germline CDR1 is SGHDN and CDR2 is FVKESK. The V gene end was trimmed by 2 bases and the J gene end by 6 bases; junction bases not matched to a gene: 4. The CDR3 runs 13 residues. CDR3 in DNA: TGTGCCAGCAGCCAACTTGACAGGGTCGAGCAGTACTTC. It specifies CASSQLDRVEQYF.

The J gene is TRBJ2-7, the V gene TRBV7-6; D might be TRBD2 (6 bases). Trimming pared 5 bases from V and 2 bases from J, leaving 16 bases between. The germline CDR1 and CDR2 sequences are SGHVS and FNYEAQ. CDR3 length: 15 residues. The CDR3 protein is CASSLDGTATYEQYF. The CDR3 DNA follows: TGTGCCAGCAGCCTCGACGGGACTGCTACCTACGAGCAGTACTTC.

The chain joins TRBV7-6 to TRBJ1-1; D gene uncertain. This CDR3 contains 13 residues. The V end was cut by 5 bases, the J end by 8 bases, with 15 bases between. CDR1 SGHVS and CDR2 FNYEAQ come from the germline V gene. The CDR3 DNA is TGTGCCAGCAGCCCCCATAGGCAGGCCGAAGCTTTCTTT. It yields the protein CASSPHRQAEAFF.